The sequence of this TCR beta chain was determined in a study of shared clonotypes between healthy human individuals. The assay was carried out at the deep level. The repertoire was sequenced with immunoSEQ multiplex PCR; TCRdb's copy has only in-frame clones and lacks some. Here the sample spans about 450,000 clones, 79% being singletons. Per germline, CDR1 ENHRY and CDR2 SYGVKD. Trimming cost V 3 bases and J 5 bases, with 8 bases left between them. This CDR3 has 13 residues. This receptor was taken from a woman in her forties in good health. Some clones in this sample may be carry-over from other donors' samples. The rearrangement joins TRBV10-3 to TRBJ2-4; the D is unclear. The sequenced sample was PBMCs. CDR3 bases: TGTGCCATCAGTGATGTCATACAAAACATTCAGTACTTC. As protein: CAISDVIQNIQYF.